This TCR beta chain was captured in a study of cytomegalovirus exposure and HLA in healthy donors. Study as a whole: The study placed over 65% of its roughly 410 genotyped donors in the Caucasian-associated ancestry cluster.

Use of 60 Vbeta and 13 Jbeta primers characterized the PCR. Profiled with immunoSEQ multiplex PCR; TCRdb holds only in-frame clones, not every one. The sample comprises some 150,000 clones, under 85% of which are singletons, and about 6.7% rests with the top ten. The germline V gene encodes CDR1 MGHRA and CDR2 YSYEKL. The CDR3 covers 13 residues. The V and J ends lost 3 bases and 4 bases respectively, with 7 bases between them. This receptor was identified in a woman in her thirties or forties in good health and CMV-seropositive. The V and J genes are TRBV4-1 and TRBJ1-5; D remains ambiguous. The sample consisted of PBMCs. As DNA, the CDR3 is TGCGCCAGCAGCCAGAGTTTAAATCAGCCCCAGCATTTT. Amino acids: CASSQSLNQPQHF.